The 10 T cell receptor beta chains listed next were all sequenced from one sample in a study of beta chain features in type 1 diabetes. Expressed TCRB transcripts were sequenced after all isolated RNA was converted to cDNA. Measured with immunoSEQ multiplex PCR; TCRdb has only the in-frame clones, and not every one. The profile covers about 350,000 clones, with 15% to 20% appearing a single time and around 0.04% taken by the ten largest. The sequenced sample was naive CD4+ T cells from blood. Receptor source: a woman between 18 and 30 years old in good health.

V and J are TRBV7-3 and TRBJ2-3, with D possibly being TRBD1 (6 bases). CDR1 is SGHTA and CDR2 is FQGTGA in the germline V gene. With 4 bases removed from V and 6 bases from J, the gap between germline ends came to 8 bases. The CDR3 sequence is 12 residues long. For the CDR3, the DNA is TGTGCCAGCAGCTCTACAGGGGATACGCAGTATTTT. It encodes CASSSTGDTQYF.

This clone was detected a few times. CDR3 sequence reads: CASSPQIDNEQFF. CDR3 sequence (DNA): TGTGCCAGCAGCCCTCAGATTGACAATGAGCAGTTCTTC. V usage is TRBV11-1 and J usage is TRBJ2-1; D gene unclear. CDR3 length: 13 residues. Between the trimmed V and J ends, which lost 5 bases and 5 bases, there was a span of 10 bases. Germline loops: CDR1 SGHAT, CDR2 FQDESV (reference sequence).

The chain combines TRBV30 with TRBJ2-6, with TRBD1 matching over 9 bases. V lost 2 bases and J lost 0; bases outside the gene matches: 5. Looked up from germline, CDR1 is GTSNPN and CDR2 is SVGIG (reference sequence). The CDR3 runs 17 residues. CDR3 residues: CAWSSGTGSSGANVLTF. For the CDR3, the DNA is TGTGCCTGGAGTTCCGGGACAGGGAGCTCTGGGGCCAACGTCCTGACTTTC.

CDR3 sequence reads: CASSKAGVDKRKETQYF. The CDR3 nucleotides are TGTGCCAGCAGCAAAGCGGGTGTGGACAAGAGGAAAGAGACCCAGTACTTC. The chain joins TRBV21-1 to TRBJ2-5; the DNA was not used to check the table's D call, TRBD1. TRBV21-1 is designated a pseudogene. This CDR3 is 17 amino acids long.

This clone was found once. The V call is TRBV6-4, the J call TRBJ1-1, with no clear D. V was pared by 0 bases and J by 3 bases, with 8 bases between. Germline CDR1 is MRHNA and CDR2 is SNTAGT. The CDR3 sequence is 14 residues long. CDR3 DNA: TGTGCCAGCAGTGACTCGTCCAGTGACACTGAAGCTTTCTTT. Its translation: CASSDSSSDTEAFF.

This clone was picked up a small number of times. V usage is TRBV18 and J usage is TRBJ2-3; TRBD2 might be the D (5 bases). CDR3 length: 16 amino acids. Trimming removed 6 bases from V and 0 bases from J, with 16 bases in between. Germline V gives CDR1 KGHSH, CDR2 LQKENI. CDR3 region: CASSLMTTPSTDTQYF. DNA of the CDR3: TGTGCCAGCTCGCTCATGACTACCCCTAGCACAGATACGCAGTATTTT.

This clone has only a few counts. The chain uses TRBV12-5 and TRBJ2-1, with 11 bases that match TRBD2. With 2 bases clipped from V and 9 bases from J, the junction kept 9 bases outside the gene matches. This CDR3 has 16 residues. Germline lookup yields CDR1 LGHNT and CDR2 FRNRAP. The CDR3 region is CASGLTSGRYSGEQFF. The CDR3, as DNA: TGTGCTAGTGGTTTGACTAGCGGGAGATATAGTGGTGAGCAGTTCTTC.

The CDR3 protein is CASSYARAGGEKLFF. The DNA for the CDR3 is TGTGCCAGCAGTTACGCCAGGGCGGGAGGTGAAAAACTGTTTTTT. The chain is built from TRBV6-5 and TRBJ1-4, with D tentatively TRBD1 (5 bases). The CDR3 is 15 amino acids. Germline CDR1 MNHEY, CDR2 SVGAGI. V lost 2 bases and J 7 bases, leaving 14 bases between the germline ends.

The chain joins TRBV10-3 to TRBJ1-1; 8 bases match TRBD1. This CDR3 region has 12 residues. From germline, CDR1 is ENHRY and CDR2 SYGVKD. The V segment lost 6 bases and the J segment 5 bases; nucleotides outside the gene matches: 2. This CDR3 is CAIRDRVTEAFF. The DNA of the CDR3 is TGTGCCATCAGGGACAGGGTAACTGAAGCTTTCTTT.

This chain connects TRBV18 to TRBJ1-4; D unresolved. Germline values: CDR1 KGHSH, CDR2 LQKENI. The CDR3 length is 14 residues. The germline V and J ends were trimmed by 8 bases and 0 bases, with 10 bases remaining between them. CDR3 in amino acids: CASAPEATNEKLFF. The CDR3 DNA follows: TGTGCCAGCGCGCCGGAGGCAACTAATGAAAAACTGTTTTTT.